This entry concerns a single T cell receptor beta chain. The data derive from a study of blood T cell repertoires in COVID-19. Study as a whole: Acute and convalescent COVID-19 samples came from the United States, Italy and Spain.

Using immunoSEQ multiplex PCR, the repertoire was profiled, and TCRdb retains in-frame clones only, with some absent. The repertoire holds about 63,000 clones, approximately 88% seen once, with around 20% in the top ten. From germline, CDR1 is MDHEN and CDR2 SYDVKM. With 10 bases removed from V and 1 base from J, the gap between germline ends came to 13 bases. The CDR3 contains 13 residues. This TCR was recovered from a woman older than 75 with acute or convalescent COVID-19. This chain connects TRBV28 to TRBJ1-2, with no clear D. The sample taken for sequencing was peripheral blood. CDR3: CAIGRGINYGYTF. The CDR3 coding sequence is TGTGCCATCGGGAGAGGGATTAACTATGGCTACACCTTC.